At least ten counts were recorded for the clone carrying this T cell receptor beta chain. The antigen is undetermined. The sample belongs to a study of Graves' ophthalmopathy and Graves' hyperthyroidism. As for the study in general: Hyperthyroidism counted as stable given no ophthalmopathy within 18 months of follow-up.

Eligible hyperthyroidism cases comprised new diagnoses of under 2 months' duration in individuals aged 18 to 65. Enrollment excluded any patients with other autoimmune diseases, uncontrolled infections, pregnancy or lactation. Amplification targeted the TCR beta CDR3 regions, with RNA transcripts as the source material. The first-round RT-PCR employed HTBI primers together with the Qiagen OneStep RT-PCR kit. A multiplex PCR was then performed as the second round. Via MiXCR, TCRdb re-called the multiplex PCR reads, giving one row per CDR3 protein. The repertoire consists of more than 1,000,000 distinct CDR3 sequences, with about 36% occurring once and the leading ten covering 11%. General study points: The model's prediction of ophthalmopathy progression had just over 70% sensitivity and roughly 72% specificity.

Sequences were obtained from peripheral blood or thyroid tissue (not recorded which). The origin of this receptor is an adult man with Graves' hyperthyroidism.

CDR3 coding DNA: TGTGCCACCAGCAGGGGGACAGGGGGAATCGAGACCCAGTACTTC. Translating it yields CATSRGTGGIETQYF. The rearrangement uses TRBV15 and TRBJ2-5, with 11 positions matching TRBD1. The CDR3 is made up of 15 amino acids. CDR1 and CDR2 from the germline V gene are LNHNV and YYDKDF (reference sequence). J lost 5 bases, V lost 3 bases, and 5 bases had no gene match.